This entry lists 5 T cell receptor beta chains sequenced from one sample in a study of early T cells in non-severe SARS-CoV-2 infection. TCRdb processed the 5' RACE reads anew with MiXCR; each CDR3 protein has one entry. The data hold approximately 65,000 distinct CDR3 sequences, with about 11% observed a single time. Sequencing was performed on whole blood, taken at baseline. The receptors come from an adult who was a healthcare worker with PCR-confirmed SARS-CoV-2 infection or an uninfected control (not recorded which).

This clonotype came up a few times. The rearrangement links TRBV20-1 to TRBJ1-2; TRBD1 is a possible D gene (5 bases). V was shortened by 4 bases and J by 3 bases, with 15 bases between the two germline ends. This CDR3 contains 14 residues. Germline lookup yields CDR1 DFQATT and CDR2 SNEGSKA (reference sequence). The CDR3 DNA reads TGCAGTGCTACGGTGCAGGGCTCCGACTATGGCTACACCTTC. Translated: CSATVQGSDYGYTF.

The chain links TRBV5-1 to TRBJ1-1, with TRBD1 matching 8 bases. The CDR3 is 16 residues long. Trimming took 3 bases from V and 2 from J; bases not matched to a gene: 9. Germline V gene lookup returns CDR1 SGHRS and CDR2 YFSETQ. The CDR3 sequence: CASSYHPGQGNTEAFF. CDR3 nucleotide sequence: TGCGCCAGCAGCTATCACCCCGGACAGGGAAACACTGAAGCTTTCTTT. Full variable domain (rest looked up from reference TRBV5-1 and TRBJ1-1): KAGVTQTPRYLIKTRGQQVTLSCSPISGHRSVSWYQQTPGQGLQFLFEYFSETQRNKGNFPGRFSGRQFSNSRSEMNVSTLELGDSALYLCASSYHPGQGNTEAFFGQGTRLTVV.

This clonotype was picked up a small number of times. V and J are TRBV2 and TRBJ1-6; 7 bases agree with TRBD1. Germline-derived CDR1 and CDR2 are SNHLY and FYNNEI. Unmatched junction bases numbered 8, after V lost 7 bases and J lost 5 bases. The length of the CDR3 is 15 residues. In DNA form, the CDR3 reads TGTGCCAGCACCCTACAGGGGACCAATAATTCACCCCTCCACTTT. Its protein is CASTLQGTNNSPLHF. Using reference TRBV2 and TRBJ1-6 for the parts outside the CDR3, the full variable domain is EPEVTQTPSHQVTQMGQEVILRCVPISNHLYFYWYRQILGQKVEFLVSFYNNEISEKSEIFDDQFSVERPDGSNFTLKIRSTKLEDSAMYFCASTLQGTNNSPLHFGNGTRLTVT.

The chain couples TRBV5-1 to TRBJ2-1; D ambiguous. V was shortened by 4 bases and J by 0 bases, with 17 bases between the two germline ends. Germline V gene sequence: CDR1 SGHRS, CDR2 YFSETQ. This CDR3 is 17 amino acids long. The CDR3 DNA sequence: TGCGCCAGCAGCGCCCACTCCCGAACGAGCTCCTACAATGAGCAGTTCTTC. Translated, it gives CASSAHSRTSSYNEQFF.

This clonotype showed up many times. The CDR3 is CASSPPRAGLADTQYF. CDR3 bases: TGTGCCAGCTCACCACCGAGGGCCGGTCTGGCGGATACGCAGTATTTT. This chain joins TRBV18 and TRBJ2-3; D perhaps matches TRBD2 (5 bases). Germline CDR1 KGHSH, CDR2 LQKENI. The CDR3 loop spans 16 amino acids. V lost 0 bases to trimming and J lost 6 bases, with 16 bases between them.